This TCR beta chain was captured by sequencing in a study of blood T cell repertoires in COVID-19. Study-level information: Acute and convalescent COVID-19 specimens originated in the United States, Italy and Spain. T cells, B-cell-depleted T cells, or PBMCs supplied cDNA or gDNA.

The CDR3 runs to 14 residues. The germline V gene encodes CDR1 MNHEY and CDR2 SVGEGT. Deletions cut 2 bases from V and 5 bases from J, with 10 bases between. Original handling: It was from reference gene primer amplification that nucleated cell counts were estimated. The assay was immunoSEQ multiplex PCR, and TCRdb's table has in-frame clones only and misses some. Clone size and the V and J calls come from that table; the DNA yielded D and trimming. The repertoire has fewer than 180,000 clones, around 86% of them found once; the top ten carry less than 3.5%. The sequence was obtained from a man in his 70s with acute or convalescent COVID-19. The material sequenced was peripheral blood. The chain employs TRBV6-2 or TRBV6-3 and TRBJ1-5; D is undetermined. Written as DNA, the CDR3 is TGTGCCAGCAGTTACCAATCGTCGGATCAGCCCCAGCATTTT. Translated: CASSYQSSDQPQHF.